These 18 T cell receptor beta chains came from one sample sequenced in a study of shared clonotypes between healthy human individuals. As defined, naive CD8 cells were CD45RO-negative and positively selected for CCR7, with terminally differentiated effector memory CD45RA+ cells excluded. The method was immunoSEQ multiplex PCR; TCRdb's version includes in-frame clones alone and lacks a portion of them. The sample has about 1,800,000 clones; about 95% are singletons. Material for sequencing was naive CD8+ T cells sorted from blood. Every receptor here comes from a man younger than 35 in good health.

This sequence joins TRBV6-5 and TRBJ2-2; 9 nucleotides agree with TRBD1. The CDR3 runs 15 residues. From germline, CDR1 is MNHEY and CDR2 SVGAGI. J lost 9 bases, V lost 6 bases, and 11 bases had no gene match. CDR3 amino acids: CASSRGQGVAWELFF. For the CDR3, the DNA is TGTGCCAGCAGCCGGGGACAGGGAGTAGCCTGGGAGCTGTTTTTT.

This chain connects TRBV6-1 to TRBJ2-7; 9 bases are shared with TRBD1. The CDR3 runs 17 residues. The V gene end was trimmed by 4 bases and the J gene end by 4 bases; junction bases not matched to a gene: 14. In germline, CDR1 is MNHNS, CDR2 SASEGT. Written as DNA, the CDR3 is TGTGCCAGCAGTGCCAGGGACAGGGCGCGTGTGGTATACGAGCAGTACTTC. Translation: CASSARDRARVVYEQYF.

V is TRBV27 and J is TRBJ2-7, with D perhaps assigned TRBD1 or TRBD2 (5 bases each). Germline V gene lookup returns CDR1 MNHEY and CDR2 SMNVEV (reference sequence). The CDR3 spans 16 residues. In DNA form, the CDR3 reads TGTGCCAGCAGTTTATCTGGGGGTGAGGGTCTACGAGCAGTCGTCGTC. Translation: CASSLSGGEGLRAVVV.

The chain joins TRBV5-1 to TRBJ2-3; D is ambiguous. CDR1 is SGHRS, CDR2 YFSETQ, per germline. The germline V and J ends were trimmed by 0 bases and 6 bases, with 14 bases remaining between them. This CDR3 region has 15 residues. CDR3 residues: CASSLESFLSDTQYF. The DNA of the CDR3 is TGCGCCAGCAGCTTGGAGAGCTTTCTTTCGGATACGCAGTATTTT.

This rearrangement joins TRBV9 to TRBJ2-2; 7 positions agree with TRBD1. The V gene's germline CDR1 is SGDLS and CDR2 YYNGEE. The CDR3 length is 15 residues. J gave up 7 bases and V 3 bases, and 9 bases lay outside the gene matches. CDR3 residues: CASSERQGGSGELFF. Here the CDR3 DNA reads TGTGCCAGCAGCGAACGACAGGGTGGTAGCGGGGAGCTGTTTTTT.

This clone was detected only once. The chain joins TRBV25-1 to TRBJ2-2; 8 bases align to TRBD1. The germline CDR1 and CDR2 sequences are MGHDK and SYGVNS. The CDR3 runs 16 residues. Trimming took 3 bases from V and 3 from J; bases not matched to a gene: 6. In DNA, the CDR3 is TGTGCCAGCAGTGATGGACAGGGTCTCGACACCGGGGAGCTGTTTTTT. Its translation: CASSDGQGLDTGELFF.

As for this clone: The same CDR3 is also encoded by other DNA sequences in this sample. This sequence joins TRBV9 and TRBJ2-7; a possible D gene is TRBD2 (6 bases). V was cut by 0 bases and J by 4 bases, with 11 bases left in between. Per germline, CDR1 SGDLS and CDR2 YYNGEE. This CDR3 is built from 14 residues. The CDR3 spells CASSVGGDSYEQYF. DNA for the CDR3: TGTGCCAGCAGCGTAGGTGGGGACTCTTACGAGCAGTACTTC.

V is TRBV4-3 and J is TRBJ1-3; unclear D gene. Germline V gene lookup returns CDR1 LGHNA and CDR2 YSLEER. CDR3 length equals 16 residues. V was shortened by 0 bases and J by 2 bases, with 11 bases between the two germline ends. DNA of the CDR3: TGCGCCAGCAGCCAAGATCTTGAGGGTGCTGGAAACACCATATATTTT. Protein: CASSQDLEGAGNTIYF.

This chain connects TRBV6-6 to TRBJ2-3; D not resolved. CDR1 MNHNY and CDR2 SVGAGI come from the germline V gene (reference sequence). V was trimmed by 5 bases and J by 2 bases, leaving 17 bases between them. The CDR3 contains 16 residues. This CDR3 reads CASSAIQAPYTDTQYF. The CDR3 DNA reads TGTGCCAGCAGTGCCATTCAGGCCCCATACACAGATACGCAGTATTTT.

The rearrangement links TRBV28 to TRBJ2-3; the D gene could be TRBD1 or TRBD2 (5 bases each). Germline CDR1 and CDR2: MDHEN and SYDVKM. The CDR3 has 16 amino acids. V shed 8 bases and J shed 2 bases, with 20 bases lying between them. The CDR3 sequence: CASDPGEGRATDTQYF. The DNA of the CDR3 is TGTGCCAGCGACCCCGGAGAGGGGCGCGCCACAGATACGCAGTATTTT. Supplemented by reference TRBV28 and TRBJ2-3, the full variable domain reads DVKVTQSSRYLVKRTGEKVFLECVQDMDHENMFWYRQDPGLGLRLIYFSYDVKMKEKGDIPEGYSVSREKKERFSLILESASTNQTSMYLCASDPGEGRATDTQYFGPGTRLTVL.

The V call is TRBV27, the J call TRBJ1-6; possible D gene TRBD1, 5 bases. This CDR3 region has 14 residues. V was trimmed by 9 bases and J by 7 bases, leaving 16 bases between them. The germline V gene has CDR1 MNHEY and CDR2 SMNVEV (reference sequence). CDR3 sequence reads: CASNGLGENSPLHF. The DNA of the CDR3 is TGTGCCAGTAACGGGTTGGGGGAGAATTCACCCCTCCACTTT.

CDR3 sequence reads: CASSQDSRGNYGYTF. DNA for the CDR3: TGCGCCAGCAGCCAAGATAGTCGGGGAAACTATGGCTACACCTTC. The chain links TRBV4-1 to TRBJ1-2; D ambiguous. Trimming took off 0 bases at V and 2 bases at J, with 10 bases between the two ends. The CDR3 is 15 amino acids. CDR1 is MGHRA and CDR2 is YSYEKL in the germline V gene.

This clone was detected once. The chain links TRBV18 to TRBJ2-7, with 7 bases lining up with TRBD1. CDR3 length: 14 residues. Germline V CDR1 and CDR2: KGHSH, LQKENI. The trim removed 6 bases at V and 2 bases at J, leaving 7 bases unmatched. CDR3 in amino acids: CASSYSDRAYEQYF. The CDR3 region has the DNA TGTGCCAGCTCGTACAGCGACAGGGCCTACGAGCAGTACTTC.

The count of this clone is one. The rearrangement joins TRBV11-3 to TRBJ2-7; the D gene is possibly TRBD1 (5 bases). The V gene lost 1 base and the J gene lost 6 bases, with 7 bases spanning the gap. The CDR3 runs to 12 residues. Looked up from germline, CDR1 is SGHNT and CDR2 is YENEEA. The CDR3, as DNA: TGTGCCAGCAGCTTAGGCAGGGCCGAGCAGTACTTC. Translation: CASSLGRAEQYF.

Turning to this clone: The same CDR3 can be traced to other DNA sequences in this sample. The chain combines TRBV6-5 with TRBJ1-4; the D gene is possibly TRBD1 (5 bases). V was trimmed by 0 bases and J by 4 bases, leaving 9 bases between them. The germline gives CDR1 MNHEY, CDR2 SVGAGI. The CDR3 is made up of 15 amino acids. Written as DNA, the CDR3 is TGTGCCAGCAGTTACTCAGCGGGACTTAATGAAAAACTGTTTTTT. Amino acid sequence: CASSYSAGLNEKLFF.

The gene calls are TRBV6-4 and TRBJ2-2; D unresolved. The CDR3 runs to 15 residues. CDR1 and CDR2 from the germline V gene are MRHNA and SNTAGT. V lost 0 bases to trimming and J lost 1 base, with 6 bases between them. CDR3 residues: CASSDSNRNTGELFF. CDR3 in DNA: TGTGCCAGCAGTGACTCTAACAGGAACACCGGGGAGCTGTTTTTT.

The chain joins TRBV9 to TRBJ1-1; TRBD1 is a possible D gene (5 bases). V lost 3 bases, J lost 3 bases, and 12 bases lay in between. Germline V gene sequence: CDR1 SGDLS, CDR2 YYNGEE. The CDR3 sequence is 14 residues long. The DNA of the CDR3 is TGTGCCAGCAGCGAGCAGGGAAGGGACACTGAAGCTTTCTTT. Translating gives CASSEQGRDTEAFF.

This chain joins TRBV7-9 and TRBJ1-6, with D perhaps TRBD1 (6 bases). The CDR3 is 15 amino acids. Germline CDR1 and CDR2: SEHNR and FQNEAQ (reference sequence). V lost 0 bases, J lost 9 bases, and 12 bases lay in between. CDR3 sequence reads: CASSLADSGVSPLHF. In DNA form, the CDR3 reads TGTGCCAGCAGCTTAGCGGACAGTGGTGTTTCACCCCTCCACTTT.